This T cell receptor (beta chain) stems from a study of CXCR3-negative and CXCR3-positive naive CD8 T cells (dated by TCRdb to between 2018 and 2021). Notes on the research overall: In total, about 135 million TRB reads were obtained, which works out to roughly 1.5 +/- 0.3 million reads per library. The diversity and physicochemical repertoire analyses included more than ten donors pooled from two independent experiments. Naive subsets from 5 or 6 donors and memory cells from 3 donors were included in the TRBV-TRBJ cluster analysis.

Each CD8+ T cell subset was flow-sorted in triplicate, and 300,000 to 350,000 cells per subset were placed directly into RLT lysis buffer. To keep memory contaminants out, a stringent definition of naive CD8+ T cells was applied: CD45RO-CCR7+CD27+CD95-. Using standard density gradient centrifugation, peripheral blood mononuclear cells were isolated from buffy coats. A FACSAria III was used to flow-sort naive CXCR3-negative and CXCR3-positive CD8+ T cells. An RNeasy Mini Kit was used to extract total RNA from the sorted cells. Instrument on record: NextSeq 550. The Human TCR Profiling Kit (MiLaboratory) was used to prepare UMI-labeled 5' RACE TRB cDNA libraries. cDNA synthesis used the entire amount of extracted RNA, and PCR amplification then used the entire amount of cDNA produced. Libraries were prepared in parallel with an identical number of PCR cycles. Processing in the source paper ran as follows. About 50,000 +/- 10,000 unique UMI-labeled TRB cDNA molecules per library were extracted with MIGEC and MiXCR, with at least two reads per UMI required. On average, around 40,000 +/- 10,000 functional in-frame TRB CDR3 nucleotide clonotypes lacking stop codons were found per library. Diversity metrics, including normalized Shannon-Wiener and Chao1, were computed in VDJtools after downsampling to 5000 UMI-labeled TRB molecules per sample. VDJtools was used to calculate clonotype-size-weighted physicochemical properties of the central five CDR3 residues, namely interaction energy, strength, volume and Kidera factor 4. After reprocessing by TCRdb, each CDR3 protein sequence is one entry, and no DNA is given. The V and J calls and clone size are TCRdb's, not the authors'. The sample table gives approximately 100,000 distinct CDR3 sequences. About 0.35% of the sample is taken by the ten largest.

Note on this clonotype: Its antigen remains undetermined.

Measured from the cysteine to the phenylalanine, the CDR3 is 15 residues long. No DNA is recorded. CDR1 and CDR2 (LGHDT, YNNKEL) derive from the germline V gene (reference sequence). General conclusions and limits of the study: Within the same donor, TRBV-TRBJ usage looked similar between naive CXCR3-negative and CXCR3-positive cells, but memory cells had distinct patterns. Because surface CD5, which is linked to self-reactivity in mice, was comparable between the naive subsets, TCR interaction strength was also inferred from the physicochemical properties of TRB CDR3s. TRB CDR3s from CXCR3-positive naive cells showed higher hydrophobicity (lower Kidera factor 4), lower energy, and higher strength and volume indices than CXCR3-negative naive cells. Both naive subsets had comparably high repertoire diversity, while memory CD8+ T cells had much lower repertoire diversity. Freshly isolated PBMCs were used for most assays because CXCR3 expression partially decreased after cryopreservation.

The sequence links TRBV3-1 to TRBJ2-1; TCRdb's D call, TRBD1, is unchecked because there is no DNA. The source of this sequence is a human donor in good health. Some clones in this sample may be carry-over from other donors' samples. Sequencing input: naive CXCR3+ CD8+ T cells from blood. What the cell subset or site label conveys for this sample: CD45RO-CCR7+CD27+CD95- naive CD8+ T cells expressing CXCR3 (TNR3+). The CDR3 protein: CASSQGAGYDVEQFF.